The 30 T cell receptor beta chains presented below share a single source sample, sequenced in a study of somatic mutations in cytotoxic T cells in rheumatoid arthritis. Profiling relied on immunoSEQ multiplex PCR, and the TCRdb table lists in-frame clones only, not all of them. The sample contains tens of thousands of clones, around nine tenths of which appear only once. Sequenced input: CD8+ T cells sorted from blood. These receptors came from an adult with rheumatoid arthritis.

V and J are TRBV2 and TRBJ2-1, with D perhaps TRBD2 (6 bases). This CDR3 contains 16 residues. The germline V gene encodes CDR1 SNHLY and CDR2 FYNNEI. V was trimmed by 4 bases and J by 0 bases, leaving 13 bases between them. CDR3 nucleotides: TGTGCCAGCAGTGGCTCGGGGACTGTCTCCTACAATGAGCAGTTCTTC. It yields the protein CASSGSGTVSYNEQFF.

The V and J genes are TRBV6-1 and TRBJ2-1; possibly TRBD2 for D (5 bases). The CDR3 is 15 residues long. V lost 2 bases, J lost 4 bases, and 12 bases lay in between. The germline V gene encodes CDR1 MNHNS and CDR2 SASEGT. CDR3 nucleotides: TGTGCCAGCAGTGAAATAGCGAGCGAATACAATGAGCAGTTCTTC. Translating it yields CASSEIASEYNEQFF.

The gene calls are TRBV19 and TRBJ2-2; 10 bases match TRBD2. The V gene end was trimmed by 5 bases and the J gene end by 9 bases; junction bases not matched to a gene: 15. The CDR3 runs to 17 residues. CDR1 and CDR2 from the germline V gene are LNHDA and SQIVND (reference sequence). As DNA, the CDR3 is TGTGCCAGTAGTCCTATAGCGGGGGGAATGAAGAGATGGGAGCTGTTTTTT. Amino acids: CASSPIAGGMKRWELFF.

CDR3 sequence reads: CATEGDTTSGNTIYF. The CDR3 DNA reads as TGTGCCACGGAAGGGGACACAACTTCTGGAAACACCATATATTTT. The gene calls are TRBV2 and TRBJ1-3; D perhaps matches TRBD1 (6 bases). This CDR3 comprises 15 residues. V gave up 10 bases and J gave up 1 base, with 17 bases separating them. Germline values: CDR1 SNHLY, CDR2 FYNNEI. The variable domain in full, completed from reference TRBV2 and TRBJ1-3, reads EPEVTQTPSHQVTQMGQEVILRCVPISNHLYFYWYRQILGQKVEFLVSFYNNEISEKSEIFDDQFSVERPDGSNFTLKIRSTKLEDSAMYFCATEGDTTSGNTIYFGEGSWLTVV.

As DNA, the CDR3 is TGTGCCAGCCGGATGACAGGAGAAGCTTTCTTT. As protein: CASRMTGEAFF. V gene TRBV7-9 combines with J gene TRBJ1-1, with D possibly matching TRBD1 (6 bases). The CDR3 covers 11 residues. V lost 8 bases to trimming and J lost 8 bases, with 12 bases between them. The germline gives CDR1 SEHNR, CDR2 FQNEAQ (reference sequence).

This sequence joins TRBV10-3 and TRBJ2-3; 12 positions match TRBD2. The germline gives CDR1 ENHRY, CDR2 SYGVKD. CDR3 size: 19 residues. Trimming cost V 2 bases and J 3 bases; bases outside gene matches: 12. The CDR3 DNA follows: TGTGCCATCAGTGAGCCCCTACTAGCGGGGGGATCAGGAACAGATACGCAGTATTTT. Translated: CAISEPLLAGGSGTDTQYF.

The rearrangement links TRBV29-1 to TRBJ1-2, with D tentatively TRBD1 (5 bases). V was pared by 4 bases and J by 2 bases, with 8 bases between. Germline CDR1 and CDR2: SQVTM and ANQGSEA. CDR3 length: 12 residues. CDR3 in amino acids: CSVVQGNYGYTF. The CDR3 nucleotides read TGCAGCGTTGTGCAGGGAAACTATGGCTACACCTTC. Combining the CDR3 with reference TRBV29-1 and TRBJ1-2 gives the whole variable domain SAVISQKPSRDICQRGTSLTIQCQVDSQVTMMFWYRQQPGQSLTLIATANQGSEATYESGFVIDKFPISRPNLTFSTLTVSNMSPEDSSIYLCSVVQGNYGYTFGSGTRLTVV.

The gene calls are TRBV7-6 and TRBJ2-2, with D unclear. The CDR3 length is 14 residues. Germline values: CDR1 SGHVS, CDR2 FNYEAQ. V was pared by 1 base and J by 6 bases, with 9 bases between. The CDR3 DNA reads TGTGCCAGCAGCTTAGGCAGTAATGCCGGGGAGCTGTTTTTT. This encodes CASSLGSNAGELFF.

This clone has only a few counts. J is TRBJ2-2 and V is TRBV20-1; D gene ambiguous. V dropped 2 bases and J dropped 3 bases, with 1 base sitting between them. The germline V gene has CDR1 DFQATT and CDR2 SNEGSKA (reference sequence). The CDR3 has 11 residues. This CDR3 is CSARYTGELFF. As DNA, the CDR3 is TGCAGTGCTAGATACACCGGGGAGCTGTTTTTT.

The chain recombines TRBV5-1 with TRBJ1-2; D call uncertain. CDR1 is SGHRS and CDR2 is YFSETQ in the germline V gene. Between the trimmed V and J ends, which lost 1 base and 1 base, there was a span of 8 bases. The CDR3 has 14 amino acids. CDR3 in amino acids: CASSLIDGNYGYTF. CDR3 coding DNA: TGCGCCAGCAGCTTGATTGACGGTAACTATGGCTACACCTTC.

V and J are TRBV11-2 and TRBJ2-1; the match to TRBD2 covers 13 bases. Losses at the gene ends were 3 bases for V and 7 bases for J; bases not matched to a gene: 9. Germline CDR1 SGHAT, CDR2 FQNNGV. CDR3 length equals 17 residues. This chain's CDR3 is CASSLTRTSGSKNEQFF. The CDR3 nucleotides are TGTGCCAGCAGCTTGACGAGGACTAGCGGGAGCAAAAATGAGCAGTTCTTC.

This clone was found once. This chain connects TRBV2 to TRBJ2-7; 10 nucleotides match TRBD2. The germline gives CDR1 SNHLY, CDR2 FYNNEI. The V segment lost 5 bases and the J segment 2 bases; nucleotides outside the gene matches: 3. The CDR3 sequence is 14 residues long. The CDR3 region is CASSPSGSPYEQYF. DNA of the CDR3: TGTGCCAGCAGTCCTAGCGGGAGCCCCTACGAGCAGTACTTC.

This chain links TRBV7-2 with TRBJ2-1; D perhaps matches TRBD1 (6 bases). Germline CDR1 and CDR2: SGHTA and FQGNSA. Trimming cost V 1 base and J 8 bases, with 15 bases left between them. The CDR3 consists of 15 residues. CDR3 in amino acids: CASSLESGAYYEQFF. The CDR3 bases are TGTGCCAGCAGCTTAGAATCAGGGGCGTATTATGAGCAGTTCTTC.

The chain joins TRBV27 to TRBJ2-7, with 7 bases that match TRBD2. Per the germline V gene, CDR1 is MNHEY and CDR2 is SMNVEV (reference sequence). The CDR3 consists of 12 residues. Germline trimming cut 5 bases from V and 7 bases from J; bases unmatched to any gene: 5. The CDR3 bases are TGTGCCAGCAGTCCTGGGGGGGAGGAGCAGTACTTC. It is translated as CASSPGGEEQYF.

There are a few counts of this clone. The genes are TRBV7-6 and TRBJ2-7; D is possibly TRBD1 or TRBD2 (7 bases each). Trimming shortened V by 5 bases and J by 0 bases, and 17 bases separated the two germline ends. Germline V gene lookup returns CDR1 SGHVS and CDR2 FNYEAQ. This CDR3 is built from 16 residues. CDR3 nucleotides: TGTGCCAGCAGCAACAGACTAGCAGGGGGCTCCTACGAGCAGTACTTC. Translated: CASSNRLAGGSYEQYF.

The CDR3 nucleotides are TGTGCCAGCAGTCCTGTAACGGGTCGCTACGAGCAGTACTTC. Amino acids: CASSPVTGRYEQYF. V is TRBV7-9 and J is TRBJ2-7; D gene uncertain. The germline V and J ends were trimmed by 6 bases and 3 bases, with 15 bases remaining between them. The germline V gene has CDR1 SEHNR and CDR2 FQNEAQ (reference sequence). The CDR3 contains 14 residues.

The gene calls are TRBV5-5 and TRBJ1-5; the match to TRBD1 covers 7 bases. This CDR3 has 15 residues. The V segment lost 0 bases and the J segment 1 base; nucleotides outside the gene matches: 1. CDR1 is SGHKS and CDR2 is YYEKEE in the germline V gene (reference sequence). CDR3 bases: TGTGCCAGCAGCTTGGCACAGGGGAGCAATCAGCCCCAGCATTTT. Its protein product is CASSLAQGSNQPQHF.

The chain joins TRBV5-4 to TRBJ2-7; tentative D call: TRBD2 (5 bases). This CDR3 region has 17 residues. CDR1 and CDR2 from the germline V gene are SGHNT and YYREEE (reference sequence). V was shortened by 3 bases and J by 1 base, with 20 bases between the two germline ends. DNA for the CDR3: TGTGCCAGCAGCTATTACCCGCCGTCGGGGAATTCCTACGAGCAGTACTTC. Translated: CASSYYPPSGNSYEQYF.

The V call is TRBV9, the J call TRBJ2-3, with 7 bases that match TRBD2. Germline CDR1 is SGDLS and CDR2 is YYNGEE. This CDR3 comprises 16 residues. V dropped 0 bases and J dropped 3; count of bases not matched to a gene: 7. CDR3: CASSVGRGEGTDTQYF. The DNA of the CDR3 is TGTGCCAGCAGCGTAGGACGGGGGGAGGGGACAGATACGCAGTATTTT.

This sequence joins TRBV25-1 and TRBJ2-2, with 7 bases fitting TRBD2. With 7 bases clipped from V and 2 bases from J, the junction kept 7 bases outside the gene matches. The length of the CDR3 is 15 residues. Germline V gives CDR1 MGHDK, CDR2 SYGVNS. CDR3 region: CASTGGSPNTGELFF. DNA for the CDR3: TGTGCCAGCACCGGCGGGAGTCCCAACACCGGGGAGCTGTTTTTT.

The gene calls are TRBV27 and TRBJ2-1; D perhaps matches TRBD2 (6 bases). CDR3 length: 16 residues. The V gene's germline CDR1 is MNHEY and CDR2 SMNVEV (reference sequence). V was clipped by 3 bases and J by 0 bases, with 12 bases between them. CDR3 in amino acids: CASSFNSGSSYNEQFF. The CDR3 DNA sequence: TGTGCCAGCAGTTTTAATTCCGGGAGCTCCTACAATGAGCAGTTCTTC.

In nucleotides, the CDR3 is TGTGCCAGCAGTTTTACCGGGACAGGGTATGGCTACACCTTC. Amino acids: CASSFTGTGYGYTF. This sequence joins TRBV27 and TRBJ1-2, with TRBD1 matching over 9 bases. The V segment lost 3 bases and the J segment 5 bases; nucleotides outside the gene matches: 4. Germline lookup yields CDR1 MNHEY and CDR2 SMNVEV (reference sequence). The CDR3 runs to 14 residues.

This rearrangement joins TRBV5-6 to TRBJ1-2, with D uncertain. Looked up from germline, CDR1 is SGHDT and CDR2 is YYEEEE. The CDR3 consists of 14 residues. Deletions cut 1 base from V and 2 bases from J, with 9 bases between. CDR3 DNA sequence: TGTGCCAGCAGCTTGTTCTACAGCAACTATGGCTACACCTTC. It codes for CASSLFYSNYGYTF.

This sequence joins TRBV6-5 and TRBJ1-3; a weak D match, TRBD1 (5 bases). The CDR3 runs to 15 residues. Germline CDR1 and CDR2: MNHEY and SVGAGI. Trimming shortened V by 5 bases and J by 2 bases, and 13 bases separated the two germline ends. The DNA of the CDR3 is TGTGCCAGCAGTGGCTACATGGGGGCTGGAAACACCATATATTTT. It codes for CASSGYMGAGNTIYF.

This rearrangement joins TRBV13 to TRBJ2-7, with 10 bases aligning to TRBD2. The CDR3 loop spans 14 amino acids. Per germline, CDR1 PRHDT and CDR2 FYEKMQ (reference sequence). V lost 5 bases to trimming and J lost 3 bases; unmatched junction nucleotides: 4. The CDR3 region is CASSTSGADYEQYF. CDR3 bases: TGTGCCAGCAGCACTAGCGGGGCGGACTACGAGCAGTACTTC.

This chain links TRBV4-1 with TRBJ2-2; 11 nucleotides match TRBD2. This CDR3 is 16 amino acids long. Germline V gene data show CDR1 as MGHRA and CDR2 as YSYEKL. Trimming at V came to 4 bases and at J to 8 bases, leaving 9 bases not matched to a gene. CDR3: CASSRRELAGDGELFF. The CDR3 DNA reads TGCGCCAGCAGCCGACGGGAACTAGCGGGAGATGGGGAGCTGTTTTTT.

The chain recombines TRBV28 with TRBJ1-3, with D maybe TRBD1 (6 bases). This CDR3 spans 15 amino acids. Trimming cost V 7 bases and J 2 bases, with 15 bases left between them. Germline CDR1 MDHEN, CDR2 SYDVKM. CDR3: CASKKFRGAGNTIYF. In nucleotides, the CDR3 is TGTGCCAGCAAGAAATTCAGGGGCGCTGGAAACACCATATATTTT.

The J gene is TRBJ1-5, the V gene TRBV27, with D uncertain. V lost 6 bases to trimming and J lost 4 bases, with 13 bases between them. Germline CDR1 and CDR2: MNHEY and SMNVEV (reference sequence). The CDR3 has 14 residues. The CDR3 sequence is CASSLNRGNQPQHF. The CDR3 DNA reads TGTGCCAGCAGCCTTAACAGAGGAAATCAGCCCCAGCATTTT.

The chain links TRBV5-8 to TRBJ2-2; D is possibly TRBD1 (6 bases). This CDR3 contains 16 residues. Germline CDR1 is SGHTS and CDR2 is YDEGEE. Trimming cost V 4 bases and J 4 bases, with 17 bases left between them. The CDR3 region has the DNA TGTGCCAGCAGCCCTGGACAGCTACCGGGCACCGGGGAGCTGTTTTTT. This codes for CASSPGQLPGTGELFF.

This chain links TRBV25-1 with TRBJ2-3, with D unresolved. The CDR3 extends over 11 amino acids. From germline, CDR1 is MGHDK and CDR2 SYGVNS. V was pared by 5 bases and J by 2 bases, with 2 bases between. The CDR3 spells CASSYTDTQYF. For the CDR3, the DNA is TGTGCCAGCAGTTACACAGATACGCAGTATTTT. The complete variable domain, with remaining parts taken from reference TRBV25-1 and TRBJ2-3, reads EADIYQTPRYLVIGTGKKITLECSQTMGHDKMYWYQQDPGMELHLIHYSYGVNSTEKGDLSSESTVSRIRTEHFPLTLESARPSHTSQYLCASSYTDTQYFGPGTRLTVL.